The 7 T cell receptor beta chains below all came from one sample that was sequenced in a study of T cell clonotyping in hematopoietic cell transplantation. Specified time point: recipient sample about 28 days before transplant, after cytoreduction. TCRdb keeps only in-frame clones here, not all; method: immunoSEQ multiplex PCR. The repertoire holds tens of thousands of clones, 96% seen once, with under 2% in the top ten. The sequenced sample was peripheral blood mononuclear cells, obtained before stem cell transplant. The receptors originated from a woman between 45 and 60 years old with acute myeloid leukemia. Some clones in this sample may be carry-over from other donors' samples.

This sequence joins TRBV30 and TRBJ1-4; weak D call: TRBD1 (5 bases). Deletions cut 3 bases from V and 8 bases from J, with 16 bases between. Germline V CDR1 and CDR2: GTSNPN, SVGIG (reference sequence). The CDR3 length is 14 residues. The CDR3 DNA follows: TGTGCCTGGAGGAGGTGGGGGTTAAGGGAAAAACTGTTTTTT. Protein product: CAWRRWGLREKLFF. Drawing the rest from reference TRBV30 and TRBJ1-4, the complete variable domain is SQTIHQWPATLVQPVGSPLSLECTVEGTSNPNLYWYRQAAGRGLQLLFYSVGIGQISSEVPQNLSASRPQDRQFILSSKKLLLSDSGFYLCAWRRWGLREKLFFGSGTQLSVL.

The chain links TRBV28 to TRBJ1-2, with D tentatively TRBD1 (5 bases). The CDR3 has 14 residues. From germline, CDR1 is MDHEN and CDR2 SYDVKM. V lost 3 bases and J 4 bases, leaving 12 bases between the germline ends. The CDR3 DNA reads TGTGCCAGCAGTTTTCGGGACCTATTCTATGGCTACACCTTC. It is translated as CASSFRDLFYGYTF.

V is TRBV29-1 and J is TRBJ2-5, with TRBD2 identical over 11 bases. CDR1 SQVTM and CDR2 ANQGSEA come from the germline V gene. This CDR3 spans 16 amino acids. V was pared by 5 bases and J by 7 bases, with 15 bases of the junction left unmatched. The CDR3 DNA sequence: TGCAGCGTTTCCTCTACCGCACTAGCGGGGGCGGGGACCCAGTACTTC. Encoded protein: CSVSSTALAGAGTQYF. Variable domain in full (rest from reference TRBV29-1 and TRBJ2-5): SAVISQKPSRDICQRGTSLTIQCQVDSQVTMMFWYRQQPGQSLTLIATANQGSEATYESGFVIDKFPISRPNLTFSTLTVSNMSPEDSSIYLCSVSSTALAGAGTQYFGPGTRLLVL.

The chain uses TRBV9 and TRBJ2-1; 10 bases align to TRBD2. V dropped 1 base and J dropped 10; count of bases not matched to a gene: 5. The CDR3 totals 14 residues. Germline CDR1 and CDR2: SGDLS and YYNGEE. The CDR3 loop reads CASSVRSSGGEQFF. The CDR3 DNA reads TGTGCCAGCAGCGTAAGGTCTAGCGGGGGCGAGCAGTTCTTC.

This sequence joins TRBV4-1 and TRBJ2-7; D is ambiguous. CDR1 MGHRA and CDR2 YSYEKL come from the germline V gene. This CDR3 region has 13 residues. V was trimmed by 1 base and J by 5 bases, leaving 9 bases between them. The DNA of the CDR3 is TGCGCCAGCAGCCAAGGCAGGACCGACGAGCAGTACTTC. It translates to CASSQGRTDEQYF.

This chain connects TRBV5-1 to TRBJ2-7; D call uncertain. This CDR3 is built from 13 residues. Germline values: CDR1 SGHRS, CDR2 YFSETQ. Trimming pared 0 bases from V and 2 bases from J, leaving 6 bases between. DNA for the CDR3: TGCGCCAGCAGCTTGGGGGCTCCCTACGAGCAGTACTTC. The encoded protein is CASSLGAPYEQYF.

The CDR3 region is CASGQDSNTEAFF. CDR3 DNA sequence: TGTGCCAGCGGACAGGACTCGAACACTGAAGCTTTCTTT. This chain joins TRBV6-4 and TRBJ1-1; the match to TRBD1 covers 7 bases. The CDR3 extends over 13 amino acids. Germline assignment: CDR1 MRHNA and CDR2 SNTAGT. Trimming cost V 8 bases and J 1 base; bases outside gene matches: 4.